Below, one T cell receptor beta chain is given with its context. Its antigen remains undetermined. No base quality values were provided; no much bigger clone lies one nucleotide off. The donors were healthy, HIV-negative adults who had no recently reported acute infections or vaccinations. Every donor was a Caucasian adult living in Nashville, Tennessee, USA. CD4+ T cells were enriched by magnetic negative selection; naive cells were then positively selected on CD45RA, and the negative fraction formed the memory subset. After blood collection by leukapheresis, PBMCs were isolated using Ficoll-Histopaque density gradient centrifugation and then cryopreserved in the vapor phase of liquid nitrogen. Analytical flow cytometry was used to check the purity and quantity of every magnetically sorted T cell population. Genomic DNA was isolated from each sorted fraction and quantified by UV absorbance on a Nanodrop 2000c.

Its CDR3 holds 15 amino acids, cysteine through phenylalanine. The sequence is cut down to CDR3 DNA, 45 bases in frame from base 1. CDR1 and CDR2, looked up from the germline V gene, are SGHVS and FQNEAQ. V drops 6 bases and J drops 2 bases, leaving 14 bases in between. The data originate from a study of shared clonotypes between healthy human individuals (dated by TCRdb to 2019 to 2021). About the investigation overall: The cohort comprised a couple of women and a few men aged 18 to 49 years. For each donor, CD4 naive and CD4 memory were each run on three plates, CD8 naive on two plates, and CD8 memory on one plate. To estimate repertoire size and how much clonotypes are shared between individuals, the study performed deep sequencing of blood TCR repertoires from a handful of healthy adults. Libraries were prepared and TCR repertoires were sequenced by different laboratories using diverse techniques, in order to increase sequencing depth and limit assay-specific biases. Leukapheresis yielded between about 0.9 and 9 billion PBMCs per donor. The paper's findings and limits, for the study overall: Pairwise subsampling led to the expectation that sequencing depth would affect the degree of clonotype sharing among donors. Compared with non-shared clonotypes, the clonotypes found in all four sorted-subset donors had higher generation probabilities. Incomplete sequencing was indicated by rarefaction of sorted-subset datasets, despite the large sequencing depth. About 4.5% of naive CD4, 3.5% of naive CD8, about 2.4% of memory CD4, and approximately 0.4% of memory CD8 clonotypes were shared across several donors. Naive subsets generally had larger estimated clonotype richness than memory subsets did. Because the study included a small number of donors, the genetic and exposure-history diversity represented was limited. Only blood was sampled, and tissue TCR repertoires likely differ from those in blood.

Using the deep immunoSEQ assay, TCR CDR3 regions were amplified from genomic DNA by multiplex PCR. Extracted genomic DNA from each cell subset was distributed evenly across all wells of several immunoSEQ 96-well plates, and each plate was treated as a replicate. For sorted subsets, roughly 200 ng genomic DNA, equal to 30,000 or so T cell genomes, was loaded into each replicate PCR. Purified libraries were measured with a Qubit 3.0 fluorometer, size-checked on a Bioanalyzer 2100, and measured again with the KAPA Library Quantification kit. Every immunoSEQ 96-well plate was sequenced on a separate single-read 150-cycle Illumina NextSeq 550 flow cell. Concerning the study's data processing: Because the immunoSEQ output held only junctional sequences and lacked quality scores, the filtering could not match the filtering applied to full-length reads. Sequences were annotated with PyIR, a Python wrapper for IgBLAST v1.9, using IMGT germline references to assign V/J genes and CDR3. Reads were removed for weak V/J assignments (E-value above 1e-6), missing CDR3, stop codons, out-of-frame junctions, or ambiguous translated residues. V3J clonotypes were defined by identical inferred V gene, J gene, and CDR3 amino acid sequence. Percentage overlap between repertoires was calculated by dividing the number of shared unique clonotypes by the size of the smaller repertoire. Repertoire richness was assessed with RTK rarefaction, the Chao1 estimator, and Recon v2.1 estimates of unobserved clonotypes. Generation probabilities for all TCRbeta clonotypes obtained by the gDNA method from a few donors were computed using OLGA. Drawn from immuneACCESS, this table holds only the in-frame rearrangements with V and J called that TCRdb kept. Clones are partly lost; checked studies trace under half to an unresolved V gene and leave the rest unexplained. V and J calls plus clone size are reproduced from that table; the DNA served to infer D and trimming. This sample lists 1 million to 1.3 million clones; approximately 78% were detected once. Roughly 0.65% of the sample comes from the top ten.

The sequence derives from a man aged 18 to 29 in good health. Some clones in this sample may be carry-over from other donors' samples. Sequencing was done on a sample of memory CD4+ T cells from PBMCs. In the paper's terms, the cell subset or site label means: CD45RA-negative fraction. Recombination linked TRBV7-8 to TRBJ2-1; the D gene remains uncertain. The DNA is TGTGCCAGCAGAGCGCTCGAGGTTGCCTACAATGAGCAGTTCTTC. This encodes CASRALEVAYNEQFF.